Sequencing of this T cell receptor (beta chain) was carried out in a study of shared clonotypes between healthy human individuals. Whole-study context: Researchers assigned three CD4 naive, three CD4 memory, two CD8 naive and one CD8 memory plate to each donor. General study findings and limits: In having few donors, the study represented limited genetic and exposure-history diversity.

The germline gives CDR1 MDHEN, CDR2 SYDVKM. This CDR3 region has 16 residues. Trimming took off 5 bases at V and 0 bases at J, with 15 bases between the two ends. Comment on this clone: The target antigen is unknown.

Investigators spread the genomic DNA of each subset evenly over several immunoSEQ plates. Profiled with immunoSEQ multiplex PCR; TCRdb holds only in-frame clones, not every one. The sample yields some 500,000 clones, roughly 95% seen once. What was sequenced was naive CD4+ T cells sorted from blood. Subset: CD45RA+ positively selected. The chain links TRBV28 to TRBJ2-3; D ambiguous. This TCR was recovered from a woman aged 30 to 39 in good health. The CDR3 reads CASSPWTLTSTDTQYF. The CDR3 coding sequence is TGTGCCAGCAGTCCGTGGACCTTGACTAGCACAGATACGCAGTATTTT.